The next 30 T cell receptor beta chains were all read from a single sample in a study of vaccination effects on CD4 cells after COVID-19. ViraFEST expansion of antigen-specific CD4+ T cells with viral peptide pools preceded sequencing. Following culture for about 11 days, CD4+ T cells were isolated. Prior SARS-CoV-2 infection was absent in the vaccine recipients, as shown by negative nucleocapsid antibodies. No antigens are known for them. Sequencing was performed with immunoSEQ multiplex PCR; in TCRdb, only in-frame clones are kept and a portion is missing. The table has 55,000 to 80,000 clones, approximately 80% seen once. The sequencing used CD4+ T cells from PBMCs cultured with SARS-CoV-2 spike peptides, collected before COVID-19 vaccination. These receptor sequences come from a human donor who received a COVID-19 vaccine.

CDR3 in amino acids: CASSAGSASTEAFF. Written as DNA, the CDR3 is TGCGCCAGCAGTGCAGGGTCTGCCTCCACTGAAGCTTTCTTT. The chain employs TRBV10-1 and TRBJ1-1; a possible D gene is TRBD1 (5 bases). The length of the CDR3 is 14 residues. From germline, CDR1 is WNHNN and CDR2 SYGVQD (reference sequence). Trimming removed 4 bases from V and 4 bases from J, with 13 bases in between.

There are a few counts of this clone. This sequence joins TRBV4-1 and TRBJ2-3; 9 bases are a match to TRBD2. Trimming cost V 4 bases and J 4 bases; bases outside gene matches: 6. This CDR3 contains 15 residues. Germline V gene lookup returns CDR1 MGHRA and CDR2 YSYEKL. The DNA for the CDR3 is TGCGCCAGCAGCCCAATGGGACTAGCCCCAGATACGCAGTATTTT. Translating gives CASSPMGLAPDTQYF.

The rearrangement links TRBV5-1 to TRBJ2-5, with 11 bases that match TRBD2. V lost 0 bases, J lost 4 bases, and 5 bases stayed unmatched. There are 16 residues in the CDR3. CDR1 and CDR2 (germline): SGHRS, YFSETQ. The DNA of the CDR3 is TGCGCCAGCAGCTTGGGGCTAGCGGGGGGAGGAGAGACCCAGTACTTC. Protein: CASSLGLAGGGETQYF.

The chain couples TRBV11-2 to TRBJ2-2, with D possibly TRBD1 on 6 matching bases. Deletions cut 1 base from V and 6 bases from J, with 12 bases between. This CDR3 is built from 15 residues. Germline CDR1 and CDR2: SGHAT and FQNNGV. The DNA of the CDR3 is TGTGCCAGCAGCTTAGGTCACAGGGTTGCCGGGGAGCTGTTTTTT. Translation gives CASSLGHRVAGELFF.

The chain carries TRBV3-1 (or the pseudogene TRBV3-2) and TRBJ2-1; possibly TRBD1 for D (6 bases). The CDR3 runs to 17 residues. CDR1 is LGHDT, CDR2 YNNKEL, per germline (reference sequence). The V and J ends lost 4 bases and 1 base respectively, with 17 bases between them. CDR3 nucleotides: TGTGCCAGCAGCCTAATCCAACAGGGATGGTCCTACAATGAGCAGTTCTTC. Its protein is CASSLIQQGWSYNEQFF.

This clone was found a few times. DNA for the CDR3: TGTGCCAGAAGCGAGGTTAGGGGGGATAACTACGAGCAGTACGTC. Protein: CARSEVRGDNYEQYV. This chain connects TRBV5-3 to TRBJ2-7; the D call may be TRBD1 or TRBD2 (6 bases each). TRBV5-3 is treated as an ORF (open reading frame) with a function not yet certain. This CDR3 spans 15 amino acids. Trimming cost V 4 bases and J 3 bases, with 17 bases left between them.

V gene TRBV5-1 combines with J gene TRBJ2-1; D gene ambiguous. CDR3 length equals 13 residues. Deletions cut 2 bases from V and 10 bases from J, with 13 bases between. CDR1 and CDR2 (germline): SGHRS, YFSETQ. DNA for the CDR3: TGCGCCAGCAGCTTTGAGTCCCTGGGGGAGCAGTTCTTC. It translates to CASSFESLGEQFF.

The rearrangement uses TRBV7-3 and TRBJ2-5, with 7 bases matching TRBD1. Trimming at V came to 4 bases and at J to 5 bases, leaving 4 bases not matched to a gene. This CDR3 comprises 13 residues. The germline V gene has CDR1 SGHTA and CDR2 FQGTGA. The CDR3 loop reads CASSSGGLETQYF. The CDR3 DNA sequence: TGTGCCAGCAGCTCAGGGGGTCTGGAGACCCAGTACTTC.

The chain recombines TRBV9 with TRBJ1-2; D perhaps matches TRBD1 (6 bases). Trimming shortened V by 3 bases and J by 2 bases, and 8 bases separated the two germline ends. CDR1 is SGDLS and CDR2 is YYNGEE in the germline V gene. The CDR3 is 13 residues long. The CDR3 nucleotides are TGTGCCAGCAGCGCTGACAGGAACTATGGCTACACCTTC. Amino acid sequence: CASSADRNYGYTF.

The chain carries TRBV2 and TRBJ1-2; D ambiguous. The CDR3 spans 13 residues. CDR1 is SNHLY and CDR2 is FYNNEI in the germline V gene. With 8 bases removed from V and 2 bases from J, the gap between germline ends came to 12 bases. The CDR3, as DNA: TGTGCCAGCGCTGGACTTCCGAACTATGGCTACACCTTC. As protein: CASAGLPNYGYTF.

This clone came up once. The V call is TRBV18, the J call TRBJ1-2; 7 nucleotides match TRBD1. CDR1 is KGHSH, CDR2 LQKENI, per germline. Trimming removed 3 bases from V and 4 bases from J; junction bases left unmatched: 5. This CDR3 spans 14 amino acids. This CDR3 is CASSPSQGRYGYTF. The CDR3 region has the DNA TGTGCCAGCTCACCCTCACAGGGGCGCTATGGCTACACCTTC. Full variable domain (rest looked up from reference TRBV18 and TRBJ1-2): NAGVMQNPRHLVRRRGQEARLRCSPMKGHSHVYWYRQLPEEGLKFMVYLQKENIIDESGMPKERFSAEFPKEGPSILRIQQVVRGDSAAYFCASSPSQGRYGYTFGSGTRLTVV.

The chain combines TRBV6-2 or TRBV6-3 with TRBJ2-2; maybe TRBD1 (6 bases). The CDR3 runs 15 residues. Looked up from germline, CDR1 is MNHEY and CDR2 is SVGEGT. The V gene lost 4 bases and the J gene lost 1 base, with 10 bases spanning the gap. The CDR3: CASSFETGNTGELFF. CDR3 nucleotides: TGTGCCAGCAGTTTCGAGACAGGGAACACCGGGGAGCTGTTTTTT.

The genes are TRBV5-1 and TRBJ1-4; D uncertain. The germline gives CDR1 SGHRS, CDR2 YFSETQ. CDR3 length: 13 residues. V was shortened by 4 bases and J by 3 bases, with 7 bases between the two germline ends. The DNA of the CDR3 is TGCGCCAGCAGCAACGCCCCTAATGAAAAACTGTTTTTT. It codes for CASSNAPNEKLFF.

Only a few counts were recorded for this clone. J is TRBJ1-2 and V is TRBV9, with 12 bases lining up with TRBD1. This CDR3 contains 16 residues. The V gene end was trimmed by 3 bases and the J gene end by 4 bases; junction bases not matched to a gene: 7. Germline-derived CDR1 and CDR2 are SGDLS and YYNGEE. CDR3 DNA: TGTGCCAGCAGCGCACCGGGACAGGGGGCCCTCTATGGCTACACCTTC. Protein product: CASSAPGQGALYGYTF.

This clone was counted only a few times. The chain combines TRBV3-1 (or the pseudogene TRBV3-2) with TRBJ1-6, with D possibly being TRBD1 (6 bases). The V end was cut by 0 bases, the J end by 7 bases, with 10 bases between. CDR3 length equals 15 residues. Germline assignment: CDR1 LGHDT and CDR2 YNNKEL (reference sequence). The chain's CDR3 is CASSQEPGANSPLHF. In nucleotides, the CDR3 is TGTGCCAGCAGCCAAGAGCCGGGGGCGAATTCACCCCTCCACTTT.

To note about this clone: Mismatch with germline at one junction end may stem from a read error. The chain uses TRBV6-4 and TRBJ1-1, with a possible D match to TRBD1 (6 bases). Germline V gene data show CDR1 as MRHNA and CDR2 as SNTAGT. The CDR3 covers 10 residues. Written as DNA, the CDR3 is TGTGCCCGCAGGGGTACTGAAGCTTTCTTT. Translated, it gives CARRGTEAFF.

This rearrangement joins TRBV18 to TRBJ2-2, with TRBD1 matching 10 bases. Germline values: CDR1 KGHSH, CDR2 LQKENI. The V gene end was trimmed by 0 bases and the J gene end by 5 bases; junction bases not matched to a gene: 3. The CDR3 extends over 16 amino acids. The CDR3 loop reads CASSPPRTGGTGELFF. CDR3 sequence (DNA): TGTGCCAGCTCACCACCCCGGACAGGGGGTACCGGGGAGCTGTTTTTT.

The chain has TRBV5-4 and TRBJ2-7; D unclear. The CDR3 runs 12 residues. The germline V gene has CDR1 SGHNT and CDR2 YYREEE (reference sequence). Deletions cut 0 bases from V and 4 bases from J, with 5 bases between. The CDR3 DNA is TGTGCCAGCAGCTTGGACGGATACGAGCAGTACGTC. Encoded protein: CASSLDGYEQYV.

The J gene is TRBJ2-1, the V gene TRBV18; D may be TRBD1 (5 bases). CDR3 length equals 14 residues. The germline gives CDR1 KGHSH, CDR2 LQKENI. V shed 3 bases and J shed 5 bases, with 11 bases lying between them. CDR3 loop: CASSPLTANNEQFF. Written as DNA, the CDR3 is TGTGCCAGCTCACCTCTGACAGCGAACAATGAGCAGTTCTTC. The full variable domain, with the rest looked up from reference TRBV18 and TRBJ2-1, is NAGVMQNPRHLVRRRGQEARLRCSPMKGHSHVYWYRQLPEEGLKFMVYLQKENIIDESGMPKERFSAEFPKEGPSILRIQQVVRGDSAAYFCASSPLTANNEQFFGPGTRLTVL.

The chain carries TRBV7-9 and TRBJ2-7; TRBD1 might be the D (5 bases). Germline V gives CDR1 SEHNR, CDR2 FQNEAQ (reference sequence). This CDR3 region has 12 residues. V was trimmed by 5 bases and J by 3 bases, leaving 8 bases between them. The CDR3 reads CASSLTGYEQYV. The DNA of the CDR3 is TGTGCCAGCAGCCTAACAGGCTACGAGCAGTACGTC.

The chain combines TRBV9 with TRBJ2-3; possible D gene TRBD1, 5 bases. The length of the CDR3 is 14 residues. The V gene lost 4 bases and the J gene lost 0 bases, with 9 bases spanning the gap. The V gene's germline CDR1 is SGDLS and CDR2 YYNGEE. Here the CDR3 reads CASSLRVSTDTQYF. In DNA form, the CDR3 reads TGTGCCAGCAGCCTCAGGGTTAGCACAGATACGCAGTATTTT.

The chain couples TRBV30 to TRBJ1-2; D is perhaps TRBD1 (6 bases). The CDR3 has 12 residues. V was clipped by 2 bases and J by 7 bases, with 11 bases between them. Per germline, CDR1 GTSNPN and CDR2 SVGIG (reference sequence). The CDR3 nucleotides are TGTGCCTGGAGTCTTACAGGGACTGGCTACACCTTC. This sequence encodes CAWSLTGTGYTF.

The rearrangement uses TRBV11-2 and TRBJ1-5; TRBD1 aligns across 7 bases. The CDR3 contains 17 residues. Looked up from germline, CDR1 is SGHAT and CDR2 is FQNNGV. Trimming took 9 bases from V and 0 from J; bases not matched to a gene: 14. The CDR3 DNA follows: TGTGCCAGTTCCCCCCTGGACAGGAGGGATAGCAATCAGCCCCAGCATTTT. Translated, it gives CASSPLDRRDSNQPQHF.

The rearrangement joins TRBV6-5 to TRBJ2-3; 10 nucleotides match TRBD1. CDR3 length equals 14 residues. Germline CDR1 MNHEY, CDR2 SVGAGI. With 2 bases clipped from V and 7 bases from J, the junction kept 3 bases outside the gene matches. CDR3 residues: CASSYRQGAYTQYF. The CDR3 DNA follows: TGTGCCAGCAGTTACCGACAGGGGGCATATACGCAGTATTTT.

The count of this clone is one. The chain uses TRBV27 and TRBJ1-5; tentatively, D is TRBD1 (6 bases). The CDR3 is made up of 16 amino acids. Germline CDR1 is MNHEY and CDR2 is SMNVEV (reference sequence). Deletions cut 1 base from V and 0 bases from J, with 10 bases between. CDR3: CASSLWGADSNQPQHF. CDR3 nucleotide sequence: TGTGCCAGCAGTTTATGGGGGGCTGATAGCAATCAGCCCCAGCATTTT.

The chain recombines TRBV5-8 with TRBJ1-5; possible D gene TRBD1, 5 bases. Germline V gene lookup returns CDR1 SGHTS and CDR2 YDEGEE. The V and J ends lost 4 bases and 7 bases respectively, with 15 bases between them. The CDR3 covers 14 residues. DNA of the CDR3: TGTGCCAGCAGCAAAGGGACTAAGAGGCAGCCCCAGCATTTT. Translating gives CASSKGTKRQPQHF.

CDR3 in DNA: TGTGCCAGCTCACCCACGTCGGGGCCGAGGACCTACGAGCAGTACGTC. Its protein is CASSPTSGPRTYEQYV. The rearrangement uses TRBV18 and TRBJ2-7; possibly TRBD1 or TRBD2 for D (5 bases each). CDR3 length: 16 residues. The V end lost 3 bases, the J end lost 2 bases, and 17 bases lay between the germline ends. The germline V gene has CDR1 KGHSH and CDR2 LQKENI.

The chain has TRBV5-5 and TRBJ2-5; TRBD1 aligns across 9 bases. The CDR3 loop spans 15 amino acids. With V trimmed by 5 bases and J by 7 bases, 12 bases remained unmatched. Germline-derived CDR1 and CDR2 are SGHKS and YYEKEE (reference sequence). The CDR3 bases are TGTGCCAGCAGAATTGGGACAGGGAAGGTCGGGACCCAGTACTTC. It specifies CASRIGTGKVGTQYF.

This sequence joins TRBV9 and TRBJ2-1, with 10 bases aligning to TRBD2. The germline gives CDR1 SGDLS, CDR2 YYNGEE. V lost 3 bases and J lost 3; bases outside the gene matches: 3. The CDR3 contains 15 residues. The CDR3 DNA is TGTGCCAGCAGCGGGCAGCGGGGGGGCTACAATGAGCAGTTCTTC. This sequence encodes CASSGQRGGYNEQFF.

The chain couples TRBV5-1 to TRBJ1-1; D may be TRBD1 (6 bases). The CDR3 sequence is 13 residues long. V gave up 4 bases and J gave up 7 bases, with 14 bases separating them. The germline V gene has CDR1 SGHRS and CDR2 YFSETQ. The DNA for the CDR3 is TGCGCCAGCAGCCCGGGGGGCAGGGGTGAAGCTTTCTTT. Protein sequence: CASSPGGRGEAFF. Full variable domain (rest looked up from reference TRBV5-1 and TRBJ1-1): KAGVTQTPRYLIKTRGQQVTLSCSPISGHRSVSWYQQTPGQGLQFLFEYFSETQRNKGNFPGRFSGRQFSNSRSEMNVSTLELGDSALYLCASSPGGRGEAFFGQGTRLTVV.